This T cell receptor beta chain was sequenced for a study of cytomegalovirus exposure and HLA in healthy donors. Whole-study findings and limits: Most TCRs appeared rarely, but some public TCRs recurred in many donors. In an earlier analysis, most TCR beta V segments were productive about 87% or about 30% of the time. Later work found most CMV-associated TCR beta chains apparently HLA-restricted.

The V gene lost 4 bases and the J gene lost 4 bases, with 13 bases spanning the gap. Germline lookup yields CDR1 MNHEY and CDR2 SMNVEV (reference sequence). CDR3 length equals 14 residues. The sample holds a few counts of this clone. Its antigen is currently unknown. PCR was performed using 60 Vbeta and 13 Jbeta primers. Some clones are missing from TCRdb's copy, which holds only in-frame ones; the method was immunoSEQ multiplex PCR. The profile shows over 75,000 clones, around 10% of them singletons. J is TRBJ1-2 and V is TRBV27; the D gene is possibly TRBD1 (5 bases). The material sequenced was PBMCs. The receptor was derived from a man aged 50 to 59 in good health and CMV-seropositive. The CDR3 bases are TGTGCCAGCAGTTCGATGACAGATTTCTATGGCTACACCTTC. Translation gives CASSSMTDFYGYTF.